This paragraph covers one T cell receptor beta chain sequence. This record belongs to a study of blood T cell repertoires in COVID-19. Background on the study: COVID-19 samples, acute and convalescent, were from the United States, Italy and Spain.

In the authors' methods: Amplification of reference gene primers provided the estimated nucleated cell counts. Assay used: immunoSEQ multiplex PCR; TCRdb lists only in-frame clones, some missing. V and J calls and clone size are those listed in that table; D and trimming were worked out from the DNA. The table records 110,000 or so clones, over 70% of them present only once. Germline lookup yields CDR1 MNHEY and CDR2 SVGAGI. Between the trimmed V and J ends, which lost 6 bases and 6 bases, there was a span of 12 bases. The CDR3 extends over 14 amino acids. The TCR originated in a woman aged 45-65 years with acute or convalescent COVID-19. This chain connects TRBV6-5 to TRBJ1-6; no clear D gene. Sequenced: peripheral blood. CDR3 bases: TGTGCCAGCAGCGGTCAGGTCCTTAATTCACCCCTCCACTTT. Translation gives CASSGQVLNSPLHF.